This section outlines one T cell receptor (beta chain) sequence together with its context. Its antigen is undetermined. The sample comes from a study of blood T cells in healthy people across ages. Findings and caveats of the study: Long-lived donors exceeded aged donors in naive CD4+ cells and diversity. Older individuals had lower TCR beta diversity per million T cells (the decline was roughly linear). There was no known CMV status for donors, so expanded clonotype changes were possibly confounded.

Trimming removed 4 bases at V and 6 bases at J, with 25 bases between. This CDR3 comprises 16 residues. Germline CDR1 and CDR2: DFQATT and SNEGSKA (reference sequence). A minimum of 7 million PBMCs was isolated per sample. With a J-beta primer mix and a sample-barcoded 5' primer, a second PCR ran about 7 to 12 cycles. TCRdb used MiXCR to reprocess the 5' RACE reads, holding one entry per CDR3 protein. The sample lists about 1.4 million distinct CDR3 sequences, roughly 60% occurring once. This receptor was taken from a man aged 18-30 years in good health. The sequenced material came from blood. The chain joins TRBV20-1 to TRBJ2-7; either TRBD1 or TRBD2 may fit D (7 bases each). This chain's CDR3 is CSAIPRGRGRLSEQYF. The DNA for the CDR3 is TGCAGTGCTATACCCCGGGGGAGGGGGCGATTATCCGAGCAGTACTTC.